This T cell receptor beta chain comes out of a study of blood T cell repertoires in COVID-19. Sequencing used immunoSEQ multiplex PCR; TCRdb keeps in-frame clones, though not all of them. The profile shows about 170,000 clones, about 80% of them singletons. This TCR was sampled from a woman between 65 and 79 years old in a cohort exposed to, infected with or recovered from COVID-19 (not recorded which). The sequenced sample consisted of PBMCs or T cells enriched from blood (not recorded which).

CDR3 in DNA: TGCAGTGCTAGTCTCTGGCTTACGGGGGCCAACGTCCTGACTTTC. Its protein is CSASLWLTGANVLTF. The chain links TRBV20-1 to TRBJ2-6; D unresolved. V was clipped by 3 bases and J by 4 bases, with 13 bases between them. Germline assignment: CDR1 DFQATT and CDR2 SNEGSKA (reference sequence). The CDR3 spans 15 residues.